This T cell receptor beta chain is drawn from a study of graft-versus-host responses after intestinal transplantation. Trimming left V 1 base short and J 3 bases short, with 14 bases between. The CDR3 totals 15 residues. Germline V gives CDR1 SGHKS, CDR2 YYEKEE (reference sequence). The protocol was immunoSEQ multiplex PCR, while the TCRdb copy is restricted to in-frame clones and leaves out a portion. Altogether roughly 29,000 clones are present, 70% to 90% being singletons, with the ten largest covering about 9.9%. The material sequenced was PBMCs, taken around 61 weeks after intestinal transplantation. The sequence was obtained from a human patient who received an intestinal transplant, so some T cells may come from the graft donor. This chain joins TRBV5-5 and TRBJ2-7; D ambiguous. The CDR3, as DNA: TGTGCCAGCAGCTTGCTTCTGAATTATGGCTACGAGCAGTACTTC. Its protein product is CASSLLLNYGYEQYF. Drawing the rest from reference TRBV5-5 and TRBJ2-7, the complete variable domain is DAGVTQSPTHLIKTRGQQVTLRCSPISGHKSVSWYQQVLGQGPQFIFQYYEKEERGRGNFPDRFSARQFPNYSSELNVNALLLGDSALYLCASSLLLNYGYEQYFGPGTRLTVT.